This TCR beta chain was recovered during a study of T cell repertoires in cytomegalovirus infection. Whole-study context: Public TCR beta signatures provided an indication of both CMV infection and a matching HLA type.

TCRdb processed the reads anew with MiXCR; each CDR3 protein has one entry. This sample has some 600,000 distinct CDR3 sequences; 20% to 25% occur once, and the top ten carry 6.5% to 10%. The CDR3 has 18 amino acids. Germline lookup yields CDR1 SGHAT and CDR2 FQDESV (reference sequence). V dropped 2 bases and J dropped 3; count of bases not matched to a gene: 7. This clonotype was found a few times. Its antigen remains unidentified. Study-level results: Cumulative frequency of public TCR beta families picked out carriers of CMV plus the relevant HLA. Ex vivo responses were dominated by HLA-C-restricted CMV-specific TCR beta clonotypes.

Source material: CD8+ T cells from PBMCs. This chain connects TRBV11-1 to TRBJ2-1; 13 nucleotides match TRBD2. The TCR comes from a human donor in good health (CMV status not recorded). Some clones in this sample may be carry-over from other donors' samples. The CDR3 spells CASSLFGLAGAYYNEQFF. The CDR3 DNA is TGTGCCAGCAGCTTATTCGGACTAGCGGGGGCCTACTACAATGAGCAGTTCTTC.